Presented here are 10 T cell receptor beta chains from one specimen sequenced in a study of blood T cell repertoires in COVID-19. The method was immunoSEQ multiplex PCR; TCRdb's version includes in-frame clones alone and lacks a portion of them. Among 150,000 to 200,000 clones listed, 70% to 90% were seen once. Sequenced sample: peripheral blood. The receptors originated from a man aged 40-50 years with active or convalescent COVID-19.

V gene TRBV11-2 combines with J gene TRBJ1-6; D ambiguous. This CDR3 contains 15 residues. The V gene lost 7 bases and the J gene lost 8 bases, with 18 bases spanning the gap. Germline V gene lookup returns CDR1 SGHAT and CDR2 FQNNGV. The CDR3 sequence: CASTPGWRGHSPLHF. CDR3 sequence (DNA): TGTGCCAGCACCCCGGGGTGGCGTGGACATTCACCCCTCCACTTT.

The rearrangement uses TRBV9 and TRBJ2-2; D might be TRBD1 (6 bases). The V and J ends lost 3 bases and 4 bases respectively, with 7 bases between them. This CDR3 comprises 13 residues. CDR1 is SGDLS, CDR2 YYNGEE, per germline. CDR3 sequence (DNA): TGTGCCAGCAGCGGGACAGTCACCGGGGAGCTGTTTTTT. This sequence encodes CASSGTVTGELFF.

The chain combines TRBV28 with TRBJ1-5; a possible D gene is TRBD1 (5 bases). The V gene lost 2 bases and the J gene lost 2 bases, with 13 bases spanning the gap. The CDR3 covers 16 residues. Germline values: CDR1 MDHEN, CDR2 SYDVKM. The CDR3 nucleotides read TGTGCCAGCAGTTTACTCGGCAGGGAAGGCAATCAGCCCCAGCATTTT. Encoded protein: CASSLLGREGNQPQHF. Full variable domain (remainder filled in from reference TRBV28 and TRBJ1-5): DVKVTQSSRYLVKRTGEKVFLECVQDMDHENMFWYRQDPGLGLRLIYFSYDVKMKEKGDIPEGYSVSREKKERFSLILESASTNQTSMYLCASSLLGREGNQPQHFGDGTRLSIL.

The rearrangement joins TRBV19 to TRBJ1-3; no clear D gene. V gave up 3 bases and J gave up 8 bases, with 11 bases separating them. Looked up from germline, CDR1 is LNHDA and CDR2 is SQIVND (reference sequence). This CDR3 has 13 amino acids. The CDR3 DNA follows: TGTGCCAGTAGTATTTCGCTTTCGGACACCATATATTTT. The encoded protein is CASSISLSDTIYF.

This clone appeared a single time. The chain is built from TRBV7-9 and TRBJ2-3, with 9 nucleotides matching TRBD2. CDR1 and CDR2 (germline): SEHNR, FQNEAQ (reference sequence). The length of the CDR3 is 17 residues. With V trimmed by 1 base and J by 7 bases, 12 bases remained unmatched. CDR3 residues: CASSLVLQGAGGYTQYF. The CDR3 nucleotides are TGTGCCAGCAGCTTAGTCCTCCAGGGCGCGGGAGGGTATACGCAGTATTTT.

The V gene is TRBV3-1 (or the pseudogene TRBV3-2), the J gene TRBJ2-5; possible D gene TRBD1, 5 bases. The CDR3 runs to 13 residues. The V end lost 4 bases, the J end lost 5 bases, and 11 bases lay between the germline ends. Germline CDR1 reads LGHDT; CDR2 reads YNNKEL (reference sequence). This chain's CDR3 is CASSPPHRETQYF. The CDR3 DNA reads TGTGCCAGCAGCCCCCCCCACAGGGAGACCCAGTACTTC.

The CDR3 region has the DNA TGTGCCAGCAGTTACCCCGTAGCCAAAAACATTCAGTACTTC. Encoded protein: CASSYPVAKNIQYF. The V gene is TRBV6-2 or TRBV6-3, the J gene TRBJ2-4, with unresolved D. The germline V gene encodes CDR1 MNHEY and CDR2 SVGEGT. This CDR3 has 14 residues. V gave up 2 bases and J gave up 0 bases, with 5 bases separating them.

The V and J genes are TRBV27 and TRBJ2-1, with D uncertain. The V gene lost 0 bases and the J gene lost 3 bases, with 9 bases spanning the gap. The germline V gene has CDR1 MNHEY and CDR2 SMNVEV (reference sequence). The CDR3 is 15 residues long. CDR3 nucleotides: TGTGCCAGCAGTTTATCCCTCGGGTTCTACAATGAGCAGTTCTTC. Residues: CASSLSLGFYNEQFF.

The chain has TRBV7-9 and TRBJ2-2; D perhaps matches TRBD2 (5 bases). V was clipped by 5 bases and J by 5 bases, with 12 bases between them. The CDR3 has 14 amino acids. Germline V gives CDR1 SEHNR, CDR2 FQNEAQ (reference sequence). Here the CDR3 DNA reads TGTGCCAGCAGCGTCGGCGAGGGAACCGGGGAGCTGTTTTTT. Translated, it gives CASSVGEGTGELFF. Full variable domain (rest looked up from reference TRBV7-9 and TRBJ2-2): DTGVSQNPRHKITKRGQNVTFRCDPISEHNRLYWYRQTLGQGPEFLTYFQNEAQLEKSRLLSDRFSAERPKGSFSTLEIQRTEQGDSAMYLCASSVGEGTGELFFGEGSRLTVL.

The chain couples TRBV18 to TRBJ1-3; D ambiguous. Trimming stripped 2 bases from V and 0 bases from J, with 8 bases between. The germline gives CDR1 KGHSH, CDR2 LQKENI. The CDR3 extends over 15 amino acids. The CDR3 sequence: CASSPTGASGNTIYF. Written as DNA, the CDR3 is TGTGCCAGCTCACCAACCGGAGCCTCTGGAAACACCATATATTTT.